The rows below give T cell receptor beta chains drawn from one sample of a study of T cell responses to AZD1222 COVID-19 vaccine. Sequenced by immunoSEQ multiplex PCR; TCRdb stores in-frame clones only, minus some. The sample lists about 170,000 clones, 80% to 90% seen once, with 6.5% to 8.5% in the top ten. Sequencing used peripheral blood, obtained on day 0 of AZD1222 vaccination. These receptors all stem from an adult in good health. Both conserved end residues are part of each CDR3. The D gene is left open where the match is weak. The size field is filled for only some rows; it gives once, few, many or a size class.

V: TRBV7-6
J: TRBJ2-5
size: once
D: .
CDR3: CASSLAEGQQETQYF
DNA: TGTGCCAGCAGCTTAGCGGAGGGACAACAAGAGACCCAGTACTTC

V: TRBV6-4
J: TRBJ1-2
size: .
D: TRBD1
CDR3: CASSDSAGGDYTF
DNA: TGTGCCAGCAGTGACTCGGCAGGGGGAGACTACACCTTC

V: TRBV29-1
J: TRBJ1-3
size: .
D: .
CDR3: CSASFQGGTIYF
DNA: TGCAGCGCTTCCTTCCAAGGCGGCACCATATATTTT

V: TRBV19
J: TRBJ2-1
size: few
D: .
CDR3: CASSTGEPEQFF
DNA: TGTGCCAGTAGTACAGGGGAGCCTGAGCAGTTCTTC

V: TRBV7-9
J: TRBJ1-4
size: .
D: .
CDR3: CASSSLEKLFF
DNA: TGTGCCAGCAGCTCGCTTGAAAAACTGTTTTTT

V: TRBV6-5
J: TRBJ1-2
size: .
D: .
CDR3: CASVRQNYGYTF
DNA: TGTGCCAGCGTCCGGCAGAACTATGGCTACACCTTC

V: TRBV19
J: TRBJ1-1
size: .
D: .
CDR3: CASRDKGSDHIGNTEAFF
DNA: TGTGCCAGTAGGGACAAAGGATCGGACCACATTGGCAACACTGAAGCTTTCTTT

V: TRBV2
J: TRBJ1-2
size: .
D: TRBD1
CDR3: CASSVMTGGLYGYTF
DNA: TGTGCCAGCAGTGTAATGACAGGGGGTTTGTATGGCTACACCTTC

V: TRBV6-2/TRBV6-3
J: TRBJ1-5
size: .
D: .
CDR3: CASSYSRQVAVPYNQPQHF
DNA: TGTGCCAGCAGTTACTCGCGGCAGGTCGCCGTACCTTACAATCAGCCCCAGCATTTT

V: TRBV9
J: TRBJ2-7
size: .
D: .
CDR3: CASSVAPGVSSYEQYF
DNA: TGTGCCAGCAGCGTAGCTCCAGGGGTGAGCTCCTACGAGCAGTACTTC

V: TRBV6-1
J: TRBJ1-5
size: .
D: .
CDR3: CASSERGQGEVPSNQPQHF
DNA: TGTGCCAGCAGTGAAAGGGGTCAGGGTGAGGTCCCTAGCAATCAGCCCCAGCATTTT

V: TRBV3-1/TRBV3-2
J: TRBJ2-3
size: once
D: .
CDR3: CAGQFFPNTQYF
DNA: TGTGCCGGCCAGTTCTTTCCTAATACGCAGTATTTT

V: TRBV9
J: TRBJ2-7
size: .
D: TRBD2
CDR3: CASSPNSGGAYEQYF
DNA: TGTGCCAGCAGTCCCAATAGCGGGGGGGCCTACGAGCAGTACTTC

V: TRBV7-9
J: TRBJ1-2
size: .
D: TRBD1
CDR3: CASSRDSYGYTF
DNA: TGTGCCAGCAGTAGGGACAGCTATGGCTACACCTTC

V: TRBV27
J: TRBJ1-6
size: .
D: TRBD1
CDR3: CASSWTGGNSPLHF
DNA: TGTGCCAGCAGTTGGACAGGGGGAAACTCACCCCTCCACTTT

V: TRBV19
J: TRBJ1-2
size: .
D: .
CDR3: CASSTGEYGYTF
DNA: TGTGCCAGTAGTACGGGGGAGTATGGCTACACCTTC

V: TRBV9
J: TRBJ2-3
size: once
D: .
CDR3: CASSVGWGSTDTQYF
DNA: TGTGCCAGCAGCGTCGGATGGGGTAGCACAGATACGCAGTATTTT

V: TRBV7-3
J: TRBJ2-2
size: .
D: TRBD2
CDR3: CASSSTSGGVRTGELFF
DNA: TGTGCCAGCAGCTCGACTAGCGGGGGTGTTAGGACCGGGGAGCTGTTTTTT

V: TRBV6-1
J: TRBJ1-5
size: .
D: .
CDR3: CASSEAGANNQPQHF
DNA: TGTGCCAGCAGTGAAGCAGGGGCCAACAATCAGCCCCAGCATTTT

V: TRBV5-5
J: TRBJ1-1
size: .
D: .
CDR3: CASSLDTNTEAFF
DNA: TGTGCCAGCAGCTTGGATACGAACACTGAAGCTTTCTTT

V: TRBV3-1/TRBV3-2
J: TRBJ1-6
size: .
D: TRBD1
CDR3: CASSPGLDREVHHLHF
DNA: TGTGCCAGCAGCCCAGGACTGGACAGGGAGGTCCATCACCTCCACTTT

V: TRBV7-2
J: TRBJ2-1
size: once
D: .
CDR3: CASSRSTGNEQFF
DNA: TGTGCCAGCAGTAGAAGTACGGGCAATGAGCAGTTCTTC

V: TRBV29-1
J: TRBJ1-1
size: once
D: .
CDR3: CSVQVRAKNTEAFF
DNA: TGCAGCGTCCAGGTTAGGGCCAAGAACACTGAAGCTTTCTTT

V: TRBV27
J: TRBJ2-5
size: .
D: TRBD2
CDR3: CASSLVPGLAGVQETQYF
DNA: TGTGCCAGCAGCCTAGTCCCGGGACTAGCGGGCGTCCAAGAGACCCAGTACTTC

V: TRBV4-3
J: TRBJ2-1
size: .
D: TRBD1
CDR3: CASSQDKGQGHNEQFF
DNA: TGCGCCAGCAGCCAAGATAAGGGACAGGGGCACAATGAGCAGTTCTTC

V: TRBV9
J: TRBJ2-5
size: .
D: TRBD2
CDR3: CASSASGGARQTQYF
DNA: TGTGCCAGCAGCGCAAGCGGGGGGGCCCGACAGACCCAGTACTTC

V: TRBV20-1
J: TRBJ2-2
size: .
D: .
CDR3: CSATTGGELFF
DNA: TGCAGTGCTACAACGGGCGGGGAGCTGTTTTTT